The rows below give T cell receptor beta chains drawn from one sample of a study of blood T cell repertoires in COVID-19. Libraries were prepared by immunoSEQ multiplex PCR; TCRdb keeps only in-frame clonotypes and omits some of them. The data contain roughly 200,000 clones, roughly 86% of them singletons. Sequenced sample: PBMCs or T cells enriched from blood (not recorded which). The receptor source for this set is a woman in her twenties or thirties who had recovered from COVID-19. CDR3s include the opening cysteine and the closing phenylalanine or tryptophan. A D gene is named only where the DNA matches it firmly. Expanded clones are given a class, and other clones once, few, many or no size at all.

v_gene	j_gene	abundance	d_gene	CDR3nt	CDR3aa
TRBV6-5	TRBJ1-4	-	-	TGTGCCAGCAGTCCCCCTGGGAGGACCAATGAAAAACTGTTTTTT	CASSPPGRTNEKLFF
TRBV19	TRBJ2-4	-	-	TGTGCCAGTAGTTTCCGTGCCGGGACCAAAAACATTCAGTACTTC	CASSFRAGTKNIQYF
TRBV10-3	TRBJ1-2	-	TRBD1	TGTGCCATCAGTGTGGACAGGGTGGGTGGCTACACCTTC	CAISVDRVGGYTF
TRBV6-5	TRBJ2-7	-	-	TGTGCCACTAACAGGGCCGCGGACGAGCAGTACTTC	CATNRAADEQYF
TRBV6-4	TRBJ2-3	few	TRBD1	TGTGCCAGCAGTGACGGGACAGGGGCGACAGATACGCAGTATTTT	CASSDGTGATDTQYF
TRBV4-1	TRBJ2-1	-	-	TGCGCCAGCAGCCAAGCCCTACGATCCGGGTCTCGATACAATGAGCAGTTCTTC	CASSQALRSGSRYNEQFF
TRBV4-1	TRBJ2-7	-	-	TGCGCCAGCAGCCACGGGACACTTAAGGCGTACGAGCAGTACTTC	CASSHGTLKAYEQYF
TRBV5-1	TRBJ2-7	-	TRBD2	TGCGCCAGCAGCTTGGGACAGGGACTAGCGGGGGGGTCCTACGAGCAGTACTTC	CASSLGQGLAGGSYEQYF
TRBV27	TRBJ2-1	once	TRBD2	TGTGCCAGCAGTATGACTAGCGGCTCCTACAATGAGCAGTTCTTC	CASSMTSGSYNEQFF
TRBV7-2	TRBJ2-7	-	-	TGTGCCAGCAGCTCCCAGAGAGGGAGCTCCTACGAGCAGTACTTC	CASSSQRGSSYEQYF
TRBV6-5	TRBJ1-5	-	-	TGTGCCAGCAGGGGGCAGGAGAATCAGCCCCAGCATTTT	CASRGQENQPQHF
TRBV19	TRBJ2-7	-	TRBD2	TGTGCCAGTAGTATTAACAGCGGGAGGTACGAGCAGTACTTC	CASSINSGRYEQYF
TRBV11-3	TRBJ2-5	-	-	TGTGCCAGCAGCTTAAATAGCGCAGAGACCCAGTACTTC	CASSLNSAETQYF
TRBV4-1	TRBJ2-7	-	-	TGCGCCAGCAGCCAACAGGGAAATCCCTACGAGCAGTACTTC	CASSQQGNPYEQYF
TRBV3-1/TRBV3-2	TRBJ1-4	-	-	TGTGCCAGCAGCCGGACCGGGGGTGAAAAACTGTTTTTT	CASSRTGGEKLFF
TRBV12-3/TRBV12-4	TRBJ2-2	-	-	TGTGCCAGCAGATTCTACACCGGGGAGCTGTTTTTT	CASRFYTGELFF
TRBV19	TRBJ2-7	-	TRBD1	TGTGCCAGTAGTTTACCGGGACAGGGTGTCTACGAGCAGTACTTC	CASSLPGQGVYEQYF
TRBV7-9	TRBJ2-3	-	TRBD2	TGTGCCAGCAGCTCGGGACTACCTTACACAGATACGCAGTATTTT	CASSSGLPYTDTQYF
TRBV6-5	TRBJ1-1	-	-	TGTGCCAGCAGACGCAGACAGTACACTGAAGCTTTCTTT	CASRRRQYTEAFF
TRBV7-2	TRBJ2-7	-	-	TGTGCCAGCGGGAACATTGGGACTCTTCGCTACGAGCAGTACTTC	CASGNIGTLRYEQYF
TRBV5-4	TRBJ2-1	-	TRBD1	TGTGCCAGCAGCTTGGAAGTTGGGGACAGGGGGAACAATGAGCAGTTCTTC	CASSLEVGDRGNNEQFF
TRBV5-5	TRBJ1-5	-	-	TGTGCCAGCAGCCCCGGGGGTGGGGTAATTGAGCCCCAGCATTTT	CASSPGGGVIEPQHF
TRBV7-9	TRBJ1-4	-	-	TGTGCCAGCAGCCCACCGATGGGCACTAATGAAAAACTGTTTTTT	CASSPPMGTNEKLFF
TRBV9	TRBJ1-2	-	-	TGTGCCAGCAGCGGAAGTAGTTGGGGCGACTATGGCTACACCTTC	CASSGSSWGDYGYTF
TRBV2	TRBJ1-2	-	TRBD1	TGTGCCAGCAGTCCGGGACAGGGGGCTCAAGGCTACACCTTC	CASSPGQGAQGYTF
TRBV7-2	TRBJ1-5	-	-	TGTGCCAGCAGCTGGGGCGGGGGAAATCAGCCCCAGCATTTT	CASSWGGGNQPQHF
TRBV19	TRBJ1-2	-	TRBD1	TGTGCCAGTAGTTTGCCGGGACAGCTCTATGGCTACACCTTC	CASSLPGQLYGYTF
TRBV9	TRBJ2-2	-	TRBD2	TGTGCCAGCAGCCCCAGGGAACTAGCGGCCTCCGGGGCTCGTGCCGGGGAGCTGTTTTTT	CASSPRELAASGARAGELFF
TRBV24-1	TRBJ2-7	-	-	TGTGCCACCAGTGATGGGGGGAGTCGTGGCGAGCAGTACTTC	CATSDGGSRGEQYF
TRBV5-1	TRBJ2-1	-	TRBD1	TGCGCCAGCAGCCTCCGCGAGACAGGGATCAATGAGCAGTTCTTC	CASSLRETGINEQFF
TRBV19	TRBJ2-7	-	TRBD2	TGTGCCAGTAGCCCGGGGGGGCTGGCTAGCGAGCAGTACTTC	CASSPGGLASEQYF
TRBV19	TRBJ1-1	-	TRBD1	TGTGCCAGTAGTATCCAGGGGGGTTCCGACACTGAAGCTTTCTTT	CASSIQGGSDTEAFF
TRBV11-1	TRBJ2-3	medium-sized	TRBD2	TGTGCCAGCAGCTTAGCGTCATCAGGGACTACGGGTGATACGCAGTATTTT	CASSLASSGTTGDTQYF
TRBV19	TRBJ1-5	-	TRBD1	TGTGCCAGTAGTAGGCCCCGGTTGGGACAGGGGACCCTGAGCAATCAGCCCCAGCATTTT	CASSRPRLGQGTLSNQPQHF
TRBV5-1	TRBJ2-3	-	TRBD2	TGCGCCAGCAGCCCGGGACTAGCGGCTATAGATACGCAGTATTTT	CASSPGLAAIDTQYF
TRBV5-1	TRBJ1-4	-	TRBD1	TGCGCCAGCAGCTTTGGTAGGACGACAGGGGGCAATGAAAAACTGTTTTTT	CASSFGRTTGGNEKLFF
TRBV5-1	TRBJ2-1	-	TRBD2	TGCGCCAGCAGCTTGGTGTCGGCTAGCGGGAGGGTTATGGATGAGCAGTTCTTC	CASSLVSASGRVMDEQFF
TRBV30	TRBJ1-3	-	-	TGTGCCTGGACTCTTGGAAACACCATATATTTT	CAWTLGNTIYF
TRBV24-1	TRBJ2-2	-	TRBD1	TGTGCCAGCGATGGCGGGCAGGGGGCCGGGGAGCTGTTTTTT	CASDGGQGAGELFF
TRBV5-6	TRBJ1-5	-	-	TGTGCCAGCAGCTTGTCAGGGAGCAATCAGCCCCAGCATTTT	CASSLSGSNQPQHF
TRBV2	TRBJ2-1	-	TRBD2	TGTGCCAGCAGTGGACTAGCGGACTACAATGAGCAGTTCTTC	CASSGLADYNEQFF
TRBV28	TRBJ2-7	-	TRBD1	TGTGCCAGCAGCACCGTACAGGGGGTTCTAGGCGAGCAGTACTTC	CASSTVQGVLGEQYF
TRBV9	TRBJ2-1	once	-	TGTGCCAGCGGCCAAAGCGGATACAGCTCCTACAATGAGCAGTTCTTC	CASGQSGYSSYNEQFF
TRBV10-1	TRBJ1-2	-	-	TGCGCCAGCAGCCCCGCTAACTATGGCTACACCTTC	CASSPANYGYTF
TRBV6-5	TRBJ1-2	-	TRBD1	TGTGCCAGCAGGACAGGGAGGTCGGGCTATGGCTACACCTTC	CASRTGRSGYGYTF
TRBV5-1	TRBJ1-2	-	TRBD1	TGCGCCAGCAGCGCATCCGGGACAGCCTTCTATGGCTACACCTTC	CASSASGTAFYGYTF
TRBV7-4	TRBJ2-1	-	TRBD1	TGTGCCAGCAGCTTGACAGGGTACTACAATGAGCAGTTCTTC	CASSLTGYYNEQFF
TRBV9	TRBJ2-1	few	-	TGTGCCAGCAGCGTCGGGGTCGCCCCCTACAATGAGCAGTTCTTC	CASSVGVAPYNEQFF